This TCR beta chain was identified in a study of post-analysis software for immune sequencing data. Study observations and caveats: TRBV5-6, TRBV5-1 and TRBV20-1 were among five TRBV segments more frequent in patients than controls.

About this clonotype: The target antigen is unknown.

TCR beta libraries were prepared from cDNA with unique molecular identifiers. From the PCR reads, TCRdb called clonotypes with MiXCR, one entry per CDR3 protein. The sample has about 400,000 distinct CDR3 sequences, around 37% seen once. The V end lost 6 bases, the J end lost 9 bases, and 18 bases lay between the germline ends. Germline lookup yields CDR1 SNHLY and CDR2 FYNNEI. The CDR3 loop spans 14 amino acids. The gene calls are TRBV2 and TRBJ2-4; perhaps TRBD1 as D (6 bases). The sequenced sample was blood. This clonotype was sampled from a girl under 18 with multiple sclerosis. The CDR3 spells CASSGVQGPSIQYF. CDR3 nucleotides: TGTGCCAGCAGCGGGGTACAGGGCCCGAGCATTCAGTACTTC.